The 4 T cell receptor beta chains below come from one sample, sequenced in a study of blood T cell repertoires in COVID-19. Method: immunoSEQ multiplex PCR; TCRdb's copy keeps in-frame clones and lacks some. The sample holds 250,000 or so clones, 80% to 90% seen once. Source material: peripheral blood. These receptors all come from a woman aged 40-49 years who had recovered from COVID-19.

This clone was recorded a few times. The genes are TRBV19 and TRBJ1-5, with 9 bases fitting TRBD1. The CDR3 loop spans 15 amino acids. CDR1 and CDR2 from the germline V gene are LNHDA and SQIVND (reference sequence). V shed 8 bases and J 2 bases; nucleotides not matched to a gene: 7. Here the CDR3 DNA reads TGTGCCAGTGAACAGGGGGCGAATGGCAATCAGCCCCAGCATTTT. Protein product: CASEQGANGNQPQHF.

The rearrangement uses TRBV11-2 and TRBJ2-3; TRBD2 is a possible D gene (6 bases). V was trimmed by 5 bases and J by 4 bases, leaving 13 bases between them. This CDR3 contains 14 residues. Germline V gene lookup returns CDR1 SGHAT and CDR2 FQNNGV. The chain's CDR3 is CASSTQPSADTQYF. CDR3 DNA sequence: TGTGCCAGCAGCACCCAACCTAGCGCAGATACGCAGTATTTT.

The rearrangement uses TRBV6-5 and TRBJ1-2; TRBD1 matches at 9 bases. The V segment lost 6 bases and the J segment 5 bases; nucleotides outside the gene matches: 10. The CDR3 spans 15 residues. Germline CDR1 MNHEY, CDR2 SVGAGI. The CDR3 sequence: CASRDTGGAGYGYTF. CDR3 DNA sequence: TGTGCCAGCAGGGATACAGGGGGCGCTGGGTATGGCTACACCTTC.

The chain links TRBV7-2 to TRBJ2-5, with a tentative D call TRBD1 (5 bases). The V end lost 0 bases, the J end lost 3 bases, and 5 bases lay between the germline ends. The CDR3 length is 13 residues. Germline CDR1 reads SGHTA; CDR2 reads FQGNSA. The DNA of the CDR3 is TGTGCCAGCAGCTTAGCCAGGGAAGAGACCCAGTACTTC. Translated: CASSLAREETQYF.